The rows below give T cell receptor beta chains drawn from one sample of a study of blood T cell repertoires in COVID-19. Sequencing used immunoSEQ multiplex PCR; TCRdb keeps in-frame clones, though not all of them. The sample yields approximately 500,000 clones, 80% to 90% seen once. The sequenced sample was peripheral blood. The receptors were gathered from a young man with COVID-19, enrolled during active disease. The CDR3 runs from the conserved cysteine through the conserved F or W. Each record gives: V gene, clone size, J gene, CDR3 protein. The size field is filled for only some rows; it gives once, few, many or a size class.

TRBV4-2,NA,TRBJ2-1,CASSQGALMDEQFF
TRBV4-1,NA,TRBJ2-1,CASSQEAGVPEQFF
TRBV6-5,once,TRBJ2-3,CASLGTSTDTQYF
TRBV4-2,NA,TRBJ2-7,CASSQDLASGSKQYF
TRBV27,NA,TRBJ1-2,CASTSGQGKFNYGYTF
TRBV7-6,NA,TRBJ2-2,CASSLGYSGGTGELFF
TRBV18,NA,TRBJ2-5,CASSPRDFQETQYF
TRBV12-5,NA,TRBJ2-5,CAIARQSGETQYF
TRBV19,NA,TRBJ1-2,CASSINMINYGYTF
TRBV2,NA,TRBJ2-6,CASSEQGAGANVLTF
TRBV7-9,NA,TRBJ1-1,CASSLSRDRGIINTEAFF
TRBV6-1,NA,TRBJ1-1,CASSDPVNTEAFF
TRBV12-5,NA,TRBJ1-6,CASATPAGSPLHF
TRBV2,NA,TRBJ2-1,CASSITGATYNEQFF
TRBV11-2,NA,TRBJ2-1,CASSSTSGIPHEQFF
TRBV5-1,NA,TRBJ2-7,CASSSEREKVYEQYF
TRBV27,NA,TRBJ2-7,CASSYQGGTYEQYF
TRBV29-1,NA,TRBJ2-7,CSVEWGGPHYEQYF
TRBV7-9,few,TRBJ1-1,CASINYRGNTEAFF
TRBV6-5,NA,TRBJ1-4,CASSTAGTPNEKLFF
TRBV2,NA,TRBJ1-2,CASSATAQPRDRIYGYTF
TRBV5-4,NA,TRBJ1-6,CASSLAGDNSPLHF
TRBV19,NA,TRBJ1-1,CASTPSPGGTEAFF
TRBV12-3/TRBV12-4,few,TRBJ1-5,CASTYGGGQPQHF
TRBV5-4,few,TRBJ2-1,CASSLDGSSYNEQFF
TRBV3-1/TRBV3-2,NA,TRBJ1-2,CASSQEGAGQLFYGYTF
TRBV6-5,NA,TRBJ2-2,CASLGQSNTGELFF
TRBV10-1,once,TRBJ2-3,CASSESPGLQDTQYF
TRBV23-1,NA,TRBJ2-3,CASSQRLPPGRKSSTDTQYF
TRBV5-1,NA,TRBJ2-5,CASSPDKYQETQYF
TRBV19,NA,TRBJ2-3,CASGPGGGPDTQYF
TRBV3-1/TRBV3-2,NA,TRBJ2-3,CASSQQTALSTDTQYF
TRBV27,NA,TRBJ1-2,CASSPKGVNYGYTF
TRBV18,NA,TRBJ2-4,CASSPPVRSGKNIQYF
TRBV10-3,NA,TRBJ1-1,CAIRTGTMNTEAFF
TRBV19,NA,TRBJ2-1,CASSRADSPYNEQFF
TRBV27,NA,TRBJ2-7,CASSLRAGGPYEQYF
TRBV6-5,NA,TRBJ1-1,CASSYIFRGQNTEAFF
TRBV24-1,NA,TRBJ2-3,CATSDREQSWLSDTQYF
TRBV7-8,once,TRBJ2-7,CASNLRDRGNEQYF
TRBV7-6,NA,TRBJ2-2,CASSLLSGPIKGNTGELFF
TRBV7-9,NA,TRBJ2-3,CASSLASPTDTQYF
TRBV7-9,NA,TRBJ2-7,CASSLLGQGIYEQYF
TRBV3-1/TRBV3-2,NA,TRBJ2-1,CASSFFSGSQFF
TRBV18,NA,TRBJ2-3,CASSIPGGLGRTDTQYF
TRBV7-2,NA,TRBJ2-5,CASSSPVETQYF